The clone carrying this T cell receptor beta chain has a handful of counts. The target antigen is unknown. The data derive from a study of cytomegalovirus exposure and HLA in healthy donors. Study context: 81% of some 390 genotyped donors fell in the Caucasian-associated ancestry cluster.

The CDR3 is 15 amino acids. The germline V gene encodes CDR1 SEHNR and CDR2 FQNEAQ (reference sequence). V lost 0 bases and J 4 bases, leaving 12 bases between the germline ends. 13 Jbeta primers and 60 Vbeta primers were used for the PCR. Clones were read by immunoSEQ multiplex PCR, and TCRdb kept only the in-frame ones, dropping some. The top ten clones hold approximately 4.6% of a sample with 160,000 or so clones, just over 70% of them seen once. Study observations and caveats: Later findings reportedly placed an Asian-associated ancestry cluster below the approximately 650-donor mean for N-insertions. Later analysis demonstrated an association between a missense DCLRE1C variant and TCR beta V- and J-gene trimming. It emerged from a later analysis that several of the most significant clusters appeared to be linked to common viral pathogens.

The sequenced sample consisted of PBMCs. The genes are TRBV7-9 and TRBJ1-1; D is ambiguous. The TCR comes from a man between 18 and 29 years old in good health and CMV-seropositive. The CDR3 protein is CASSLAGASSTEAFF. The CDR3 DNA is TGTGCCAGCAGCTTAGCGGGCGCCTCCTCCACTGAAGCTTTCTTT.